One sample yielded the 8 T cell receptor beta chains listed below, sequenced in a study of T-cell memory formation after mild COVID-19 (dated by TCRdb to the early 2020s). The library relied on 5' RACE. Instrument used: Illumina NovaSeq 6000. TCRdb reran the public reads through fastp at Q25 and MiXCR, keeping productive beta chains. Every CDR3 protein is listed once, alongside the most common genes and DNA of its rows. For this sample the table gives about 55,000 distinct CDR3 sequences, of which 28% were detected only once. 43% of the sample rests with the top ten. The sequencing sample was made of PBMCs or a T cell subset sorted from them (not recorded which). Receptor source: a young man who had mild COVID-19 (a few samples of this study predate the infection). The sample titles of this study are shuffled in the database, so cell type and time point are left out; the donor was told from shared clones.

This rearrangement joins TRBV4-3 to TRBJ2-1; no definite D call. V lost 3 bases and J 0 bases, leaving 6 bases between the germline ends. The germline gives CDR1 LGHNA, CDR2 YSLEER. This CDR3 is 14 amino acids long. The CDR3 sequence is CASSQRTSYNEQFF. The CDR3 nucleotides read TGCGCCAGCAGCCAGCGTACCTCCTACAATGAGCAGTTCTTC.

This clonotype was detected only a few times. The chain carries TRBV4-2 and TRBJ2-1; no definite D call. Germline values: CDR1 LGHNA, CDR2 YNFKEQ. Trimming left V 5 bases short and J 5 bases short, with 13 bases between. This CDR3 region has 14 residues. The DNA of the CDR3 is TGTGCCAGCAGCTATGTCGGGCCACACAATGAGCAGTTCTTC. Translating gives CASSYVGPHNEQFF.

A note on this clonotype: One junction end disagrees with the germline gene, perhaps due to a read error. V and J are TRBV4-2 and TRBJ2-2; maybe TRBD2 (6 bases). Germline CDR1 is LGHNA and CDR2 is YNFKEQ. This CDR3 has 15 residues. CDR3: CASRQEKGGAGELFF. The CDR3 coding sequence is TGTGCCAGCAGACAAGAAAAAGGCGGGGCCGGGGAGCTGTTTTTT.

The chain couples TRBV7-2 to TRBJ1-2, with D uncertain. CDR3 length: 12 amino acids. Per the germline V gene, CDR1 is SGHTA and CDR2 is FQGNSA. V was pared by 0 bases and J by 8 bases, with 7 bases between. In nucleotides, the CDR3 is TGTGCCAGCAGCTTAGCCGGCGGCGGCTACACCTTC. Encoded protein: CASSLAGGGYTF.

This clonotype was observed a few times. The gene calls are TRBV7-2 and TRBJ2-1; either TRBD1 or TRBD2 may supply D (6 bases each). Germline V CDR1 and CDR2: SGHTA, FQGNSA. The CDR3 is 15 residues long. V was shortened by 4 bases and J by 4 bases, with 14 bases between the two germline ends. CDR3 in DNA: TGTGCCAGCAGCTGGGTCGGGGGCGCGTACAATGAGCAGTTCTTC. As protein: CASSWVGGAYNEQFF. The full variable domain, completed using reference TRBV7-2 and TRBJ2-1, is GAGVSQSPSNKVTEKGKDVELRCDPISGHTALYWYRQSLGQGLEFLIYFQGNSAPDKSGLPSDRFSAERTGGSVSTLTIQRTQQEDSAVYLCASSWVGGAYNEQFFGPGTRLTVL.

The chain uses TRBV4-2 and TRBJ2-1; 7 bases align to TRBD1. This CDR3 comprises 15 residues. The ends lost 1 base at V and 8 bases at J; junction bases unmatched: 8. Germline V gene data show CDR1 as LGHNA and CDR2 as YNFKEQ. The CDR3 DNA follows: TGTGCCAGCAGCCAAGGGGACAGTAGTTCCGATGAGCAGTTCTTC. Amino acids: CASSQGDSSSDEQFF.

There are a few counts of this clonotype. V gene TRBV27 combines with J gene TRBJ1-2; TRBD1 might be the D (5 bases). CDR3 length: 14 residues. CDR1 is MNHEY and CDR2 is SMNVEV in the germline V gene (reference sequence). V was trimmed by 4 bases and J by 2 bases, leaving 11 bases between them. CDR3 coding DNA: TGTGCCAGCAGTTCGGGGCGGCGAAACTATGGCTACACCTTC. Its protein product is CASSSGRRNYGYTF.

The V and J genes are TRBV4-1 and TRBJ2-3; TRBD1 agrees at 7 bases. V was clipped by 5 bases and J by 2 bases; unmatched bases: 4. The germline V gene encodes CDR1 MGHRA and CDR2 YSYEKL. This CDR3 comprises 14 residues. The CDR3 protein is CASSDQGDTDTQYF. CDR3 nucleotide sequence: TGCGCCAGCAGCGATCAGGGGGACACAGATACGCAGTATTTT.